This T cell receptor (beta chain) was sequenced during a study of identical twins. Regarding the study as a whole: Among out-of-frame alpha sequences shared by twins, low generation probability occurred in excess. It was out-of-frame TCR alpha sharing in monozygotic twins that models underestimated.

A universal primer site was created by template switching, with the cDNA bearing unique molecular identifiers. In TCRdb, the 5' RACE reads were re-called with MiXCR into one record per CDR3 protein. In the table there are approximately 210,000 distinct CDR3 sequences, about a sixth of which are singletons. Germline V CDR1 and CDR2: LGHNT, FRNRAP. Trimming removed 3 bases at V and 1 base at J, with 6 bases between. CDR3 length: 13 residues. Notes on this clonotype: Its antigen remains unknown.

The same sample was also used in a study of T cells expressing NK-cell markers. This second study notes: Repertoire data for TCR beta were derived from sorted T cells (CD3+CD56+NKG2C+, CD3+CD56+NKG2C- and CD3+CD56-NKG2C+).

Sequenced sample: CD8+ T cells sorted from blood. The chain combines TRBV12-5 with TRBJ1-1; no clear D gene. This receptor was taken from a woman under 30 in good health. The CDR3: CASGFKGNTEAFF. The CDR3 nucleotides read TGTGCTAGTGGTTTCAAAGGGAACACTGAAGCTTTCTTT.